Following are 11 T cell receptor beta chains from one sample sequenced in a study of read filtering for tumor transcriptome and immune sequencing. This library used about 400 ng RNA and molecular barcoded adaptors spanning alpha/delta and beta/gamma chains. A single record per CDR3 protein comes from TCRdb applying MiXCR to the reads. The table records about 24,000 distinct CDR3 sequences, approximately 23% of them present only once. What was sequenced was a population of CD138-negative cells sorted from bone marrow. The receptors here all came from a donor at least 40 years old with multiple myeloma.

This clonotype has ten or more counts. The chain uses TRBV11-2 and TRBJ2-5; 15 positions match TRBD2. Germline assignment: CDR1 SGHAT and CDR2 FQNNGV. CDR3 size: 13 residues. V was pared by 5 bases and J by 11 bases, with 3 bases of the junction left unmatched. CDR3 in DNA: TGTGCCAGCAGCGAGGGACTAGCGGGGGGTCAGTACTTC. It specifies CASSEGLAGGQYF.

Notes on this clonotype: A single base separates this from a much larger clone, so it may be a read error. The J gene is TRBJ2-3, the V gene TRBV10-3; the match to TRBD1 covers 7 bases. CDR1 is ENHRY, CDR2 SYGVKD, per germline. This CDR3 spans 14 amino acids. Here the CDR3 DNA reads TGTGACACTTCCCTGACAGGGAAAGATGATACGCAGTATTTT. Translation gives CDTSLTGKDDTQYF.

The table lists this clonotype with a count of one. The rearrangement uses TRBV7-2 and TRBJ2-1, with D possibly being TRBD2 (6 bases). Between the trimmed V and J ends, which lost 7 bases and 12 bases, there was a span of 16 bases. This CDR3 is 12 amino acids long. In germline, CDR1 is SGHTA, CDR2 FQGNSA. The CDR3 nucleotides read TGTGCCAGCACCTTGGAGGGTAGAAGGCAGTTCTTC. Encoded protein: CASTLEGRRQFF.

This clonotype showed up just a few times. This chain links TRBV4-2 with TRBJ2-1, with a weak D call TRBD1 (5 bases). Germline CDR1 is LGHNA and CDR2 is YNFKEQ. Trimming took 4 bases from V and 4 from J, leaving 17 bases between them. The CDR3 loop spans 16 amino acids. The CDR3, as DNA: TGTGCCAGCAGCCCGACGATAGGGGCCTCTTACAATGAGCAGTTCTTC. Amino acids: CASSPTIGASYNEQFF.

Relative to its sample, this clonotype is medium-sized (0.01 to 0.1%). J is TRBJ2-7 and V is TRBV27; 8 nucleotides align to TRBD2. The CDR3 covers 15 residues. The ends lost 4 bases at V and 3 bases at J; junction bases unmatched: 8. Germline V CDR1 and CDR2: MNHEY, SMNVEV (reference sequence). The CDR3 here is CASSSSTGGDYEQYF. The DNA of the CDR3 is TGTGCCAGCAGTTCCTCCACCGGGGGGGACTACGAGCAGTACTTC.

The V gene is TRBV5-1, the J gene TRBJ2-3; no clear D. V gave up 5 bases and J gave up 0 bases, with 7 bases separating them. The germline gives CDR1 SGHRS, CDR2 YFSETQ. The CDR3 totals 13 residues. CDR3 DNA: TGCGCCAGCAGGGAAAGAAGCACAGATACGCAGTATTTT. This codes for CASRERSTDTQYF.

This clonotype was seen repeatedly, ten times or more. V is TRBV6-6 and J is TRBJ2-2; tentative D call: TRBD1 (6 bases). V lost 2 bases and J lost 0, with 7 bases in between. CDR3 length equals 15 residues. CDR1 is MNHNY and CDR2 is SVGAGI in the germline V gene (reference sequence). The CDR3 nucleotides are TGTGCCAGCAGTTACGGGACATCGAACACCGGGGAGCTGTTTTTT. Encoded protein: CASSYGTSNTGELFF.

The V call is TRBV18, the J call TRBJ2-2; no definite D call. This CDR3 contains 16 residues. V was trimmed by 0 bases and J by 1 base, leaving 9 bases between them. Germline V gene sequence: CDR1 KGHSH, CDR2 LQKENI. The CDR3, as DNA: TGTGCCAGCTCACCACCGTCGGCCCTGAACACCGGGGAGCTGTTTTTT. It encodes CASSPPSALNTGELFF.

The chain is built from TRBV19 and TRBJ2-3; D is possibly TRBD1 (6 bases). V was shortened by 4 bases and J by 4 bases, with 9 bases between the two germline ends. Germline V gene data show CDR1 as LNHDA and CDR2 as SQIVND (reference sequence). This CDR3 is 13 amino acids long. The CDR3 nucleotides are TGTGCCAGTAGTACGCAGGGGTCAGATACGCAGTATTTT. Its translation: CASSTQGSDTQYF.

In this sample, this clonotype turned up once. Since the CDR3 does not end with the conserved phenylalanine or tryptophan, this likely comes from a read error. The CDR3 loop reads CASSVEPFGAGNEQFL. The CDR3 bases are TGCGCCAGCAGCGTAGAGCCTTTTGGGGCCGGGAATGAGCAGTTCCTC. The chain has TRBV9 and TRBJ2-1, with a possible D match to TRBD1 (5 bases). Per the germline V gene, CDR1 is SGDLS and CDR2 is YYNGEE. This CDR3 contains 16 residues.

This clonotype was counted many times. This chain joins TRBV5-6 and TRBJ2-1, with a weak D call TRBD2 (5 bases). The V end was cut by 7 bases, the J end by 4 bases, with 15 bases between. The CDR3 length is 14 residues. CDR1 SGHDT and CDR2 YYEEEE come from the germline V gene. Here the CDR3 DNA reads TGTGCCAGCGAAGATCTAGCCATTTACAATGAGCAGTTCTTC. Amino acids: CASEDLAIYNEQFF.